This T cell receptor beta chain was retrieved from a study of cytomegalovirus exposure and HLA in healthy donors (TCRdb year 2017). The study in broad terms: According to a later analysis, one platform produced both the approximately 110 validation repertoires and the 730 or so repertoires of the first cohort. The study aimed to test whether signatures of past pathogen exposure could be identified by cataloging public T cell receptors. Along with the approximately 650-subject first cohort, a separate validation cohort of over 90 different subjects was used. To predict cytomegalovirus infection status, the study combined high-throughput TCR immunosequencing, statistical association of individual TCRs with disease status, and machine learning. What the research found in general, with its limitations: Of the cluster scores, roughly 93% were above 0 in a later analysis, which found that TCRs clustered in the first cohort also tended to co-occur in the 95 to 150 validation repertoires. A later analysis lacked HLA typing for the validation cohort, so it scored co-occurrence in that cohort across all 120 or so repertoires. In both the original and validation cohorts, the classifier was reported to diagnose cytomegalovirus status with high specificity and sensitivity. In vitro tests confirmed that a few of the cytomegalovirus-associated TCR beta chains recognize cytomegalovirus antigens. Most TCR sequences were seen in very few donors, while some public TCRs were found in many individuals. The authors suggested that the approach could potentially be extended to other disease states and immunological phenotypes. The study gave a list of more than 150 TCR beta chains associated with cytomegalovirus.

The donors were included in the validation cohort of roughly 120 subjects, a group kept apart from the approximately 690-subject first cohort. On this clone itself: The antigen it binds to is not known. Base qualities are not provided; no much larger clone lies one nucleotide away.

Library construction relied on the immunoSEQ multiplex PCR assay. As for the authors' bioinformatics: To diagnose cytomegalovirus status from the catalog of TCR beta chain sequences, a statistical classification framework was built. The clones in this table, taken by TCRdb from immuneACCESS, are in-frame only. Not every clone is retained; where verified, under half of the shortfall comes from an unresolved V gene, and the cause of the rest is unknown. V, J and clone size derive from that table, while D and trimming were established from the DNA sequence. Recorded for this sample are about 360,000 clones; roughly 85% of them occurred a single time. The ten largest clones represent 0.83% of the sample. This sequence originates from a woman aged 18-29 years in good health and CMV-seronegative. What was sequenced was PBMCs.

The nucleotide sequence is TGTGCCAGCAGTTTACGGGACAGGGGAGGGGAGTATAGCAATCAGCCCCAGCATTTT. It encodes CASSLRDRGGEYSNQPQHF. The chain employs TRBV27 and TRBJ1-5, with 10 central nucleotides matching TRBD1. V is cut back by 2 bases and J by 0 bases, with 10 bases in the junction unmatched. According to the germline V gene (reference sequence), CDR1 reads MNHEY and CDR2 reads SMNVEV. Reading from cysteine to phenylalanine, the CDR3 counts 19 amino acids. The DNA shown is the 57-base CDR3, in frame from base 1.